Here is one TCR beta chain with its context. CDR3 length: 11 amino acids. V was clipped by 10 bases and J by 4 bases, with 8 bases between them. Germline CDR1 is SNHLY and CDR2 is FYNNEI. This specimen belongs to a study of blood T cell repertoires in COVID-19. For the study at large: Some COVID-19 samples were acute and others convalescent; all came from the United States, Italy and Spain. The analysed material was cDNA or gDNA that came from T cells, B-cell-depleted T cells, or PBMCs.

Sequencing was performed with immunoSEQ multiplex PCR; in TCRdb, only in-frame clones are kept and a portion is missing. The data show approximately 170,000 clones, with more than 75% seen just once and roughly 3.9% held by the top ten. This TCR came from a young man with active or convalescent COVID-19. This chain connects TRBV2 to TRBJ2-1; D gene uncertain. The specimen was peripheral blood. The CDR3 here is CATYSYNEQFF. The CDR3 DNA sequence: TGTGCCACCTACAGTTACAATGAGCAGTTCTTC.